Below, 25 T cell receptor beta chains from the same sample are listed, as sequenced in a study of cytomegalovirus exposure and HLA in healthy donors. The PCR was carried out with 60 Vbeta primers and 13 Jbeta primers. Method: immunoSEQ multiplex PCR; TCRdb's copy keeps in-frame clones and lacks some. The sample holds some 90,000 clones, 80% to 90% seen once. Sequenced material: PBMCs. The receptors were gathered from a man aged 40-50 years in good health and CMV-seronegative.

The chain recombines TRBV6-5 with TRBJ2-7, with a tentative D call TRBD1 (5 bases). Germline lookup yields CDR1 MNHEY and CDR2 SVGAGI. Between the trimmed V and J ends, which lost 2 bases and 2 bases, there was a span of 7 bases. CDR3 size: 13 residues. The CDR3 sequence: CASSYQGAYEQYF. In nucleotides, the CDR3 is TGTGCCAGCAGTTACCAGGGCGCCTACGAGCAGTACTTC.

The rearrangement links TRBV10-3 to TRBJ1-1; weak D call: TRBD1 (6 bases). The CDR3 is 11 amino acids. The germline V gene encodes CDR1 ENHRY and CDR2 SYGVKD. The ends were cut back, 11 bases at V and 8 bases at J, with 15 bases in the middle. The CDR3 DNA follows: TGTGCCGTAGGGACATTAGACGAAGCTTTCTTT. This encodes CAVGTLDEAFF.

The chain links TRBV9 to TRBJ1-2; D is unresolved. Trimming shortened V by 5 bases and J by 5 bases, and 10 bases separated the two germline ends. The CDR3 is made up of 12 amino acids. Germline V lookup: CDR1 SGDLS, CDR2 YYNGEE. The CDR3 reads CASSLSGYGYTF. CDR3 DNA sequence: TGTGCCAGCAGTCTATCGGGGTATGGCTACACCTTC.

This chain connects TRBV6-5 to TRBJ1-4, with 7 bases that match TRBD1. CDR1 and CDR2 from the germline V gene are MNHEY and SVGAGI. With 10 bases clipped from V and 2 bases from J, the junction kept 4 bases outside the gene matches. This CDR3 spans 13 amino acids. This chain's CDR3 is CATGGQTNEKLFF. The CDR3 DNA sequence: TGTGCCACCGGGGGACAGACTAATGAAAAACTGTTTTTT.

This chain links TRBV4-1 with TRBJ1-4; the D is unclear. Germline assignment: CDR1 MGHRA and CDR2 YSYEKL. V gave up 0 bases and J gave up 6 bases, with 11 bases separating them. The CDR3 contains 15 residues. The DNA for the CDR3 is TGCGCCAGCAGCCAAGACCTAGAAGTCTATGAAAAACTGTTTTTT. Translated: CASSQDLEVYEKLFF.

The V and J genes are TRBV18 and TRBJ2-7, with a tentative D call TRBD2 (5 bases). Trimming left V 0 bases short and J 6 bases short, with 9 bases between. Looked up from germline, CDR1 is KGHSH and CDR2 is LQKENI. The CDR3 covers 13 residues. The CDR3 region is CASSPPAGGEQYF. The CDR3 DNA sequence: TGTGCCAGCTCACCACCGGCGGGCGGCGAGCAGTACTTC.

This sequence joins TRBV5-1 and TRBJ2-3; TRBD2 aligns across 9 bases. V was pared by 4 bases and J by 2 bases, with 5 bases of the junction left unmatched. The germline gives CDR1 SGHRS, CDR2 YFSETQ. CDR3 length equals 15 residues. As DNA, the CDR3 is TGCGCCAGCAGCCCGGCGGGGGGGCACACAGATACGCAGTATTTT. It yields the protein CASSPAGGHTDTQYF.

Only one count was recorded for this clone. This chain links TRBV9 with TRBJ2-7, with 7 bases matching TRBD1. Germline loops: CDR1 SGDLS, CDR2 YYNGEE. V lost 3 bases, J lost 4 bases, and 7 bases stayed unmatched. The CDR3 is 14 residues long. As DNA, the CDR3 is TGTGCCAGCAGCGCCCAGGGACAGATATACGAGCAGTACTTC. It is translated as CASSAQGQIYEQYF.

J is TRBJ1-6 and V is TRBV14, with D uncertain. Germline-derived CDR1 and CDR2 are SGHDN and FVKESK. V was clipped by 0 bases and J by 0 bases, with 9 bases between them. The CDR3 spans 17 residues. The CDR3: CASSQDPGSSYNSPLHF. CDR3 coding DNA: TGTGCCAGCAGCCAAGATCCCGGGAGCTCCTATAATTCACCCCTCCACTTT.

The chain couples TRBV29-1 to TRBJ2-5, with D perhaps matching TRBD1 (5 bases). Matching the DNA end better, TRBJ2-7 makes the J call doubtful. Germline CDR1 reads SQVTM; CDR2 reads ANQGSEA. The CDR3 runs 15 residues. CDR3 sequence reads: CSVAGSGQGIGEQYF. Written as DNA, the CDR3 is TGCAGCGTTGCCGGGTCTGGCCAGGGAATTGGCGAGCAGTACTTC.

J is TRBJ2-7 and V is TRBV2, with 7 bases fitting TRBD1. The CDR3 is made up of 14 amino acids. V lost 7 bases, J lost 3 bases, and 9 bases stayed unmatched. Per germline, CDR1 SNHLY and CDR2 FYNNEI. CDR3 DNA: TGTGCCAGCAACGGACAGGAATATAGCTACGAGCAGTACTTC. It codes for CASNGQEYSYEQYF.

The chain combines TRBV6-1 with TRBJ2-2, with D possibly being TRBD1 (5 bases). V was pared by 6 bases and J by 3 bases, with 11 bases between. This CDR3 has 14 amino acids. Germline CDR1 MNHNS, CDR2 SASEGT. CDR3 in amino acids: CASRQDDYTGELFF. In DNA, the CDR3 is TGTGCCAGCAGACAGGACGATTACACCGGGGAGCTGTTTTTT.

This clone was counted only a few times. V usage is TRBV6-9 and J usage is TRBJ1-3, with TRBD1 as a possible D gene (6 bases). The V end was cut by 9 bases, the J end by 0 bases, with 21 bases between. The CDR3 is 17 residues long. Germline CDR1 is MNHGY and CDR2 is SVAAGI. CDR3 nucleotide sequence: TGTGCCAGGACCCGGCAGGGGCCGGTCTACTCTGGAAACACCATATATTTT. Translating it yields CARTRQGPVYSGNTIYF.

V gene TRBV18 combines with J gene TRBJ1-1; unclear D gene. The CDR3 totals 14 residues. Germline values: CDR1 KGHSH, CDR2 LQKENI. The V gene lost 3 bases and the J gene lost 2 bases, with 10 bases spanning the gap. The CDR3 is CASSPGRENTEAFF. The CDR3 region has the DNA TGTGCCAGCTCACCCGGACGGGAAAACACTGAAGCTTTCTTT.

The chain links TRBV6-1 to TRBJ1-5; no definite D call. Trimming left V 0 bases short and J 7 bases short, with 16 bases between. Per the germline V gene, CDR1 is MNHNS and CDR2 is SASEGT. The CDR3 runs 16 residues. This chain's CDR3 is CASSEALRGPGQPQHF. CDR3 DNA: TGTGCCAGCAGTGAAGCGCTTCGTGGCCCCGGGCAGCCCCAGCATTTT.

The chain couples TRBV2 to TRBJ1-5; D remains unclear. Germline CDR1 reads SNHLY; CDR2 reads FYNNEI. The CDR3 runs 11 residues. Trimming cost V 3 bases and J 9 bases, with 6 bases left between them. The CDR3 protein is CASSDPGPQHF. The CDR3 DNA follows: TGTGCCAGCAGTGACCCCGGGCCCCAGCATTTT.

The J gene is TRBJ2-5, the V gene TRBV2, with D maybe TRBD2 (7 bases). V was trimmed by 7 bases and J by 5 bases, leaving 14 bases between them. Germline-derived CDR1 and CDR2 are SNHLY and FYNNEI. The CDR3 consists of 13 residues. CDR3 amino acids: CASNGGRMETQYF. The CDR3 DNA reads as TGTGCCAGCAACGGGGGGCGTATGGAGACCCAGTACTTC.

The rearrangement joins TRBV5-6 to TRBJ1-5, with D perhaps matching TRBD1 (5 bases). The germline V gene has CDR1 SGHDT and CDR2 YYEEEE. The germline V and J ends were trimmed by 2 bases and 7 bases, with 13 bases remaining between them. This CDR3 is built from 14 residues. CDR3 amino acids: CASSLFQGRQPQHF. The CDR3 bases are TGTGCCAGCAGCTTATTTCAGGGCCGGCAGCCCCAGCATTTT.

The chain couples TRBV5-1 to TRBJ2-3; 7 nucleotides match TRBD2. The ends lost 1 base at V and 6 bases at J; junction bases unmatched: 5. The V gene's germline CDR1 is SGHRS and CDR2 YFSETQ. The CDR3 length is 14 residues. CDR3 sequence: CASSLSSGGDTQYF. In DNA form, the CDR3 reads TGCGCCAGCAGCTTGAGCTCCGGGGGGGATACGCAGTATTTT.

V usage is TRBV15 and J usage is TRBJ1-2; D possibly corresponds to TRBD1 (5 bases). V gave up 0 bases and J gave up 2 bases, with 7 bases separating them. The CDR3 has 14 residues. CDR1 is LNHNV, CDR2 YYDKDF, per germline (reference sequence). The CDR3 nucleotides are TGTGCCACCAGCAGAGAGACAGCGAACTATGGCTACACCTTC. The encoded protein is CATSRETANYGYTF.

The sample holds one count of this clone. The chain combines TRBV30 with TRBJ1-3, with 8 nucleotides matching TRBD1. Germline V gene sequence: CDR1 GTSNPN, CDR2 SVGIG (reference sequence). J gave up 8 bases and V 4 bases, and 1 base lay outside the gene matches. This CDR3 has 11 amino acids. In nucleotides, the CDR3 is TGTGCCTGGAACAGGGGGTACACCATATATTTT. As protein: CAWNRGYTIYF.

The chain is built from TRBV7-9 and TRBJ2-1; TRBD2 might be the D (7 bases). This CDR3 has 16 residues. V was shortened by 0 bases and J by 8 bases, with 17 bases between the two germline ends. In germline, CDR1 is SEHNR, CDR2 FQNEAQ (reference sequence). The CDR3 sequence: CASSLAEGGFLDEQFF. The CDR3 coding sequence is TGTGCCAGCAGCTTAGCCGAGGGGGGGTTTCTGGATGAGCAGTTCTTC. The full variable domain, completed using reference TRBV7-9 and TRBJ2-1, is DTGVSQNPRHKITKRGQNVTFRCDPISEHNRLYWYRQTLGQGPEFLTYFQNEAQLEKSRLLSDRFSAERPKGSFSTLEIQRTEQGDSAMYLCASSLAEGGFLDEQFFGPGTRLTVL.

The rearrangement uses TRBV23-1 and TRBJ1-1; no firm D call. TRBV23-1 is an open reading frame, and its role is uncertain. The CDR3 is made up of 14 amino acids. V lost 0 bases to trimming and J lost 1 base, with 6 bases between them. The chain's CDR3 is CASSQSPGNTEAFF. DNA of the CDR3: TGCGCCAGCAGTCAATCCCCAGGGAACACTGAAGCTTTCTTT.

The chain has TRBV5-4 and TRBJ1-2, with 8 bases lining up with TRBD1. Germline CDR1 reads SGHNT; CDR2 reads YYREEE (reference sequence). CDR3 length: 14 amino acids. V lost 2 bases to trimming and J lost 4 bases; unmatched junction nucleotides: 4. The CDR3 nucleotides are TGTGCCAGCAGCTTTCCTACAGGGGGCTATGGCTACACCTTC. This codes for CASSFPTGGYGYTF.

This clone appeared once. CDR3 sequence: CASSQWRGRTDTQYF. In DNA form, the CDR3 reads TGCGCCAGCAGCCAATGGCGGGGGCGCACAGATACGCAGTATTTT. V gene TRBV4-1 combines with J gene TRBJ2-3; weak D call: TRBD2 (7 bases). CDR1 and CDR2 (germline): MGHRA, YSYEKL. With 2 bases removed from V and 1 base from J, the gap between germline ends came to 10 bases. The CDR3 is 15 amino acids.